These 4 T cell receptor beta chains came from one sample sequenced in a study of T cells of healthy individuals. Via MiXCR, TCRdb re-called the 5' RACE reads, giving one row per CDR3 protein. The sample shows 95,000 to 100,000 distinct CDR3 sequences, 17% of them seen only once. The receptors were gathered from a human donor in good health.

In its sample, this clonotype was seen a few times. The V call is TRBV4-3, the J call TRBJ2-7, with D tentatively TRBD1 (5 bases). There are 14 residues in the CDR3. Germline V gene lookup returns CDR1 LGHNA and CDR2 YSLEER. The V and J ends lost 2 bases and 4 bases respectively, with 12 bases between them. The CDR3 here is CASSQTSTAYEQYF. DNA of the CDR3: TGCGCCAGCAGCCAAACGTCGACAGCTTACGAGCAGTACTTC.

This clonotype was seen many times. The chain joins TRBV20-1 to TRBJ1-1, with D hard to call. V dropped 6 bases and J dropped 7 bases, with 9 bases sitting between them. CDR3 length: 10 amino acids. The germline CDR1 and CDR2 sequences are DFQATT and SNEGSKA (reference sequence). The CDR3, as DNA: TGCAGTGCCGGAGGCCGTGAAGCTTTCTTT. Translating gives CSAGGREAFF.

This clonotype has ten or more counts. V gene TRBV20-1 combines with J gene TRBJ2-3, with D possibly being TRBD2 (6 bases). This CDR3 contains 14 residues. Germline V CDR1 and CDR2: DFQATT, SNEGSKA (reference sequence). V was clipped by 1 base and J by 10 bases, with 18 bases between them. The CDR3 DNA follows: TGCAGTGCTAGAGTCCCCTCGGAGGGATATCCGCAGTATTTT. Translated: CSARVPSEGYPQYF.

The V and J genes are TRBV4-1 and TRBJ1-6; no definite D call. CDR1 is MGHRA, CDR2 YSYEKL, per germline. V was cut by 6 bases and J by 1 base, with 13 bases left in between. The CDR3 runs 16 residues. CDR3 sequence: CASSRGSRSYNSPLHF. CDR3 nucleotides: TGCGCCAGCAGTCGAGGGTCAAGATCCTATAATTCACCCCTCCACTTT.